This T cell receptor beta chain is drawn from a study of a mutant IDH1 vaccine in newly diagnosed glioma. Profiling relied on immunoSEQ multiplex PCR, and the TCRdb table lists in-frame clones only, not all of them. The sample lists tens of thousands of clones; 93% were seen once. CDR3 length equals 16 residues. V shed 1 base and J shed 8 bases, with 17 bases lying between them. The V gene's germline CDR1 is SGHTA and CDR2 FQGNSA. The sample's time point: baseline, week 1 (first vaccination visit). Specified treatment: pre-vaccination baseline after standard-of-care therapy. The V call is TRBV7-2, the J call TRBJ2-2, with D perhaps matching TRBD1 or TRBD2 (6 bases each). The sequence came from a man aged 35 to 55 with glioma. The specimen comprised PBMCs, sampled from a glioma patient treated with radiotherapy, temozolomide or both. The CDR3 reads CASSLVGGPGAGELFF. DNA of the CDR3: TGTGCCAGCAGCTTAGTAGGGGGGCCGGGTGCTGGGGAGCTGTTTTTT.